The clone carrying this T cell receptor beta chain was seen a single time. Its matching antigen is unknown. Using RNA transcripts, the TCR beta CDR3 regions were amplified. RT-PCR was first run with HTBI primers, then multiplex PCR in a second round. MiXCR was run by TCRdb on the multiplex PCR reads, yielding one entry per CDR3 protein. This table has around 170,000 distinct CDR3 sequences, around two fifths appearing once. A diagnosis was made from clinical symptoms together with serum thyroxine, TRAb, thyroid ultrasound and orbital computed tomography. PBMCs were isolated from a roughly 9.6 ml sample of fresh peripheral blood. The data belong to a study of Graves' ophthalmopathy and Graves' hyperthyroidism. The study's findings and limits: Researchers report that a 13-signature model separated ophthalmopathy from stable hyperthyroidism, posting about 87% sensitivity and around 80% specificity. Most expanded clonotypes from thyroid (those above 0.001 frequency) were also found in blood.

The CDR3 is made up of 16 amino acids. Trimming removed 6 bases from V and 0 bases from J, with 18 bases in between. The TCR comes from a woman aged 40 to 50 with Graves' ophthalmopathy. Sequenced sample: peripheral blood. This chain connects TRBV12-3 or TRBV12-4 to TRBJ2-7, with D perhaps given as TRBD1 or TRBD2 (5 bases each). CDR3 residues: CASSGRDAPRSYEQYF. The DNA for the CDR3 is TGTGCCAGCAGCGGTCGGGACGCGCCCCGCTCCTACGAGCAGTACTTC.